This T cell receptor beta chain originates from a study of radiotherapy plus CTLA-4 blockade in lung cancer listed by TCRdb under 2018. With regard to the full study: Objective responses were observed in approximately 19% of enrolled patients, and disease control was achieved in 25% to 35%. Findings and caveats that apply to the study as a whole: After treatment with radiotherapy and ipilimumab, TCR clones that originated in tumors expanded in peripheral blood. The strongest predictors of response, as reported, were early dynamic changes in blood T cell clones along with a rise in serum interferon-beta after radiation.

The method was the immunoSEQ multiplex PCR assay. Drawn from immuneACCESS, this table holds only the in-frame rearrangements with V and J called that TCRdb kept. Clones are partly lost; checked studies trace under half to an unresolved V gene and leave the rest unexplained. This sample holds 85,000 to 120,000 clones; 85% to 90% were observed only once. Jointly, the top ten make up over 2% of the sample. Comments on this clone: Its target antigen remains unknown. No much larger clonotype is one base removed from it; base qualities were not supplied.

The study tested focal radiation therapy combined with CTLA-4 blockade (ipilimumab) in patients with chemo-refractory metastatic non-small-cell lung cancer. The CDR3 numbers 16 residues from cysteine through phenylalanine. Only CDR3 DNA remains: 48 bases, in frame from the first base. Trimming at the junction amounts to 4 bases on V and 0 bases on J, and the germline ends lie 16 bases apart. CDR1 and CDR2 are drawn from the germline V gene: LGHNA, YNFKEQ. The TCR was taken from a human donor with non-small cell lung cancer that progressed on radiotherapy plus ipilimumab. Some clones in this sample may be carry-over from other donors' samples. The sequence is built from TRBV4-2 and TRBJ2-7; the D gene is perhaps TRBD2, from 5 matching bases. The sequences come from peripheral blood, collected from a patient treated with radiotherapy plus ipilimumab. The DNA sequence is given as TGTGCCAGCAGCCCCTATCTGAGCGGTACCTCCTACGAGCAGTACTTC. It translates as CASSPYLSGTSYEQYF.